This T cell receptor (beta chain) was identified during a study of glioma-infiltrating T cells after dendritic cell vaccination (dated by TCRdb to the mid-2010s). Context from the whole study: Of the approximately 15 glioblastoma patients in the cohort, all drawn from Phase I and II dendritic cell vaccination trials, 9 were newly diagnosed and 6 had recurrent disease. Autologous tumor lysate-pulsed dendritic cell vaccination was administered to the patients between about 2002 and 2013. To make the vaccine, monocyte-derived dendritic cells were cultured for six to eight days with IL-4 and GM-CSF and then pulsed overnight with autologous tumor lysate. Each patient was given three intradermal dendritic cell vaccine injections, spaced two weeks apart, in the arm below the axilla. In glioblastoma patients vaccinated with dendritic cells, deep sequencing of TCR beta CDR3 regions served to measure the amount of tumor-infiltrating lymphocytes and to compare repertoires between tumor and blood. Survival after dendritic cell vaccination was correlated with TCR sequencing metrics, such as TIL content and the overlap between tumor and blood repertoires.

Selection of patients required sufficient residual fresh-frozen tumor tissue and over two years of available survival data. None of the glioblastoma patients carried an isocitrate dehydrogenase mutation, although molecular status otherwise varied. PBMC collection took place before vaccination, two weeks after the third vaccination, and at tumor progression if progression occurred. The Qiagen DNeasy Blood extraction Kit was used for extraction of genomic DNA. For this clone: Its recognized antigen is unknown. Within one base of it there is no much larger clone, and no base qualities were kept.

Summary of the overall study and its limitations: The response model built on TCR overlap across three groups was characterized as speculative, with prospective validation still needed. The cohort was small and heterogeneous, few patients had complete blood and tumor sets, and even fewer had initial-recurrent tumor pairs. No direct relationship between TCR clonality and survival was found, suggesting a diverse polyclonal response may matter. After dendritic cell vaccination, a higher estimated pretreatment TIL content predicted longer time to progression and longer overall survival.

TCRB CDR3 regions were amplified from 2 ug genomic DNA, or all available DNA if less, using the immunoSEQ assay. The multiplex PCR employed 60 forward primers targeting TCR V beta segments and 13 reverse primers targeting J beta segments. Synthetic control templates were spiked into each sample at limiting dilution to estimate reads per starting template. The Illumina HiSeq System generated 87 bp sequencing reads. For the original study's pipeline: PCR and sequencing errors were removed by a nearest neighbor algorithm that merged closely related sequences. TCR overlap was measured as the percentage of unique tumor TCR beta sequences also present in the same patient's peripheral blood. In its TCRdb copy, this immuneACCESS table keeps in-frame sequences only and misses some clones. Where compared with another copy, unresolved V genes explain less than half of these, and the others have no known cause. V and J calls and clone size are as listed in that table; D and trimming were resolved from the DNA. Recorded for this sample are 85,000 to 95,000 clones; approximately 84% of them occurred a single time. About 15% of the sample is in the top ten clones.

The CDR3 contains 11 residues, cysteine and phenylalanine counted. Of all the DNA, just the CDR3 is kept, 33 bases in frame from base 1. V sheds 4 bases and J sheds 2 bases, leaving 5 bases between their ends. CDR1 and CDR2 are read off the germline V gene (reference sequence) as DFQATT and SNEGSKA. This TCR derives from a human donor with glioblastoma. Rearrangement joined TRBV20-1 to TRBJ2-5; the D gene cannot be named for sure. The sample was blood, taken before dendritic cell vaccination. The CDR3 protein is CSATLQETQYF. The DNA sequence reads TGCAGTGCTACCCTGCAAGAGACCCAGTACTTC.